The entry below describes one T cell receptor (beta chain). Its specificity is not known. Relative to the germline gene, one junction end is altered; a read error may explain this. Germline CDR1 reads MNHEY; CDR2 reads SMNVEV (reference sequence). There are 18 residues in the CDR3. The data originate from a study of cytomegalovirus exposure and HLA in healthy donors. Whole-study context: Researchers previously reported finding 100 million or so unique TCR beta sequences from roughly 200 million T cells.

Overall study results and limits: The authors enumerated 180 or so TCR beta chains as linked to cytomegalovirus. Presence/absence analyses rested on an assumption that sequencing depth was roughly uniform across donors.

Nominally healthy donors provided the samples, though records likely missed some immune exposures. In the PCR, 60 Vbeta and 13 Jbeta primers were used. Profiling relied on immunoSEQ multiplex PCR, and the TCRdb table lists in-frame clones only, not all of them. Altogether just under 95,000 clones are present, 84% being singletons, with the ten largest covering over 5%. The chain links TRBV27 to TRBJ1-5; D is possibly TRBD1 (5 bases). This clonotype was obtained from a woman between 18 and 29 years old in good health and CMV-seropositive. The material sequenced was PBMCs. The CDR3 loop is CASSSIWLGVGGNQPQNF. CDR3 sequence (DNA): TGTGCCAGCAGTTCAATCTGGTTAGGGGTGGGTGGCAATCAGCCCCAGAATTTT.